This T cell receptor beta chain derives from a study of T-cell memory formation after mild COVID-19. This clonotype was seen a handful of times. The ends lost 2 bases at V and 0 bases at J; junction bases unmatched: 9. The CDR3 has 17 residues. Per the germline V gene, CDR1 is MNHEY and CDR2 is SVGAGI. MiXCR, run by TCRdb on the 5' RACE reads, gives a single entry per CDR3 protein. The profile shows approximately 400,000 distinct CDR3 sequences, approximately 19% of them singletons. This receptor was obtained from a man between 18 and 29 years old who had mild COVID-19 (a few samples of this study predate the infection). Cell type and time point are not known. The V and J genes are TRBV6-5 and TRBJ1-1, with 7 bases identical to TRBD1. The sequenced material came from PBMCs or a T cell subset sorted from them (not recorded which). In DNA, the CDR3 is TGTGCCAGCAGTTACCACAGGGGTCTCGTTATGAACACTGAAGCTTTCTTT. This encodes CASSYHRGLVMNTEAFF.